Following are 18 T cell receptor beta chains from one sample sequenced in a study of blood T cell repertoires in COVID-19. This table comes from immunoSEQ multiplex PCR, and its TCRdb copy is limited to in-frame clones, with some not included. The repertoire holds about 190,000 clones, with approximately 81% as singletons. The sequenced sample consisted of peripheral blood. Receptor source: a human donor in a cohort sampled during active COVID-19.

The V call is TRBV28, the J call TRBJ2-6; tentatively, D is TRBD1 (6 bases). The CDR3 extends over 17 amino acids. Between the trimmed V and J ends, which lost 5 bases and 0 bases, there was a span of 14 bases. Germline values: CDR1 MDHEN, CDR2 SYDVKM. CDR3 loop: CASSRPGQFSGANVLTF. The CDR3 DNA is TGTGCCAGCAGTAGGCCGGGACAATTCTCTGGGGCCAACGTCCTGACTTTC.

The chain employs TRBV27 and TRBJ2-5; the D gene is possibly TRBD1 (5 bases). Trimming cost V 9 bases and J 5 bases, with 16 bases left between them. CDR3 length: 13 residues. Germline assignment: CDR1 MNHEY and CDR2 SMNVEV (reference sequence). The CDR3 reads CASQVGARETQYF. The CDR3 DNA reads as TGTGCCAGTCAGGTTGGGGCTCGGGAGACCCAGTACTTC.

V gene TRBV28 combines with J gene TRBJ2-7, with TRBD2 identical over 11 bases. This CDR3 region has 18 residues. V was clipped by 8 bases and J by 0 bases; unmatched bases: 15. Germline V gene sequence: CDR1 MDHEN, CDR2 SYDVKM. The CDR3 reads CASLTPGVAGGNSYEQYF. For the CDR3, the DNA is TGTGCCAGCCTCACCCCCGGCGTAGCGGGAGGGAACTCCTACGAGCAGTACTTC.

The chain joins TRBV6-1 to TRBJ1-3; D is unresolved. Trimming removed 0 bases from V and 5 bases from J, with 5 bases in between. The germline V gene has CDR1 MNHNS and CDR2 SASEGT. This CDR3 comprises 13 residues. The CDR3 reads CASSEARRNTIYF. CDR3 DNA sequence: TGTGCCAGCAGTGAAGCGCGGAGAAACACCATATATTTT.

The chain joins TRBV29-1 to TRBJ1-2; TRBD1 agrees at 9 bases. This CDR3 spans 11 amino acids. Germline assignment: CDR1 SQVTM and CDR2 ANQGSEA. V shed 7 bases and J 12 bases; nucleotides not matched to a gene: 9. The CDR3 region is CSGGQGNPDTF. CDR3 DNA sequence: TGCAGCGGAGGACAGGGGAACCCGGACACCTTC.

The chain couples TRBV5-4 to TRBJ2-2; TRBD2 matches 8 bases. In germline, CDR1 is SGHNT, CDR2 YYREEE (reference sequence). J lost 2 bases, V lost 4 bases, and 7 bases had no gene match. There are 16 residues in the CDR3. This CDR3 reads CASSPAGEGNTGELFF. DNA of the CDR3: TGTGCCAGCAGCCCAGCGGGAGAGGGCAACACCGGGGAGCTGTTTTTT.

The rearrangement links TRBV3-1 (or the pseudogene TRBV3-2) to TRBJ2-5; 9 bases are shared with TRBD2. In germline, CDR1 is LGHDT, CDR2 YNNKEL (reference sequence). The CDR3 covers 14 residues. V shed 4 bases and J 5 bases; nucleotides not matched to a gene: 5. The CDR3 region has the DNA TGTGCCAGCAGCCCGTTAGCGGGAGTGGAGACCCAGTACTTC. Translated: CASSPLAGVETQYF.

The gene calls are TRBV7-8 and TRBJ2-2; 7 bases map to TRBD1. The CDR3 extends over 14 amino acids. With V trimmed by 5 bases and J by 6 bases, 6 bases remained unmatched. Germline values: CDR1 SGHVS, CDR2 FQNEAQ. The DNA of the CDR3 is TGTGCCAGCAGCCAACAAGGACAGGCCGGGGAGCTGTTTTTT. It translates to CASSQQGQAGELFF.

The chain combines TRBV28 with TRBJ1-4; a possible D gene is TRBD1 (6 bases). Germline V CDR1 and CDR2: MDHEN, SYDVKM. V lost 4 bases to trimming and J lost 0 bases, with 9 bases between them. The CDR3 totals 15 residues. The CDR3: CASSSRTATNEKLFF. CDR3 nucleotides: TGTGCCAGCAGTTCTCGGACAGCAACTAATGAAAAACTGTTTTTT. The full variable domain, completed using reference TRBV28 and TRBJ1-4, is DVKVTQSSRYLVKRTGEKVFLECVQDMDHENMFWYRQDPGLGLRLIYFSYDVKMKEKGDIPEGYSVSREKKERFSLILESASTNQTSMYLCASSSRTATNEKLFFGSGTQLSVL.

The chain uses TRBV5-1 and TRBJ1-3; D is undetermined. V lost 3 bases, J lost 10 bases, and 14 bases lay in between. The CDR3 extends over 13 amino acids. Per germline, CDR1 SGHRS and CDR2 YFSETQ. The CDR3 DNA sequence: TGCGCCAGCAGCTCGGACGGGGATTTGACCATATATTTT. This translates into CASSSDGDLTIYF.

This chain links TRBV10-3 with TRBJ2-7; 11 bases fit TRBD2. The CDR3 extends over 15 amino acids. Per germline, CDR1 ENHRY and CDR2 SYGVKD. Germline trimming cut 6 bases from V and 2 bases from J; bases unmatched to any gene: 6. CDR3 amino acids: CAISPGLADAYEQYF. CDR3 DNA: TGTGCCATCAGCCCGGGACTAGCGGACGCCTACGAGCAGTACTTC.

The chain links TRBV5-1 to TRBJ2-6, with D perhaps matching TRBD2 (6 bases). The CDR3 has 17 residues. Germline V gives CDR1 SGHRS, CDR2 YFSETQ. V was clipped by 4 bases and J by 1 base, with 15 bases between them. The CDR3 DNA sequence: TGCGCCAGCAGCGGGGACTTCCGCCTTTCTGGGGCCAACGTCCTGACTTTC. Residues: CASSGDFRLSGANVLTF.

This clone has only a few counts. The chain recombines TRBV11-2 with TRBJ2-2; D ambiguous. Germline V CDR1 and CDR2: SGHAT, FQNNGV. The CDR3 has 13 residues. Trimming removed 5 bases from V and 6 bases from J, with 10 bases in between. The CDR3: CASSPQRSGELFF. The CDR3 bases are TGTGCCAGCAGCCCCCAGCGCTCCGGGGAGCTGTTTTTT.

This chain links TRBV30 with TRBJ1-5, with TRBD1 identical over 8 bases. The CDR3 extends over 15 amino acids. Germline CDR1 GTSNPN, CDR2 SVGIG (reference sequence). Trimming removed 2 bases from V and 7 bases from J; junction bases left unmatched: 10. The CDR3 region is CAWSPGQGMGQPQHF. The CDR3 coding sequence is TGTGCCTGGAGTCCAGGACAGGGCATGGGACAGCCCCAGCATTTT.

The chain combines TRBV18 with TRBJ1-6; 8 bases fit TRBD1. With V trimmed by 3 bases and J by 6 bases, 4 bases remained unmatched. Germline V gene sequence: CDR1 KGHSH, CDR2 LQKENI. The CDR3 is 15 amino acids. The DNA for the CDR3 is TGTGCCAGCTCACCGAGAGACAGGGGTAATTCACCCCTCCACTTT. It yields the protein CASSPRDRGNSPLHF. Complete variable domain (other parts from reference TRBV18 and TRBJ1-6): NAGVMQNPRHLVRRRGQEARLRCSPMKGHSHVYWYRQLPEEGLKFMVYLQKENIIDESGMPKERFSAEFPKEGPSILRIQQVVRGDSAAYFCASSPRDRGNSPLHFGNGTRLTVT.

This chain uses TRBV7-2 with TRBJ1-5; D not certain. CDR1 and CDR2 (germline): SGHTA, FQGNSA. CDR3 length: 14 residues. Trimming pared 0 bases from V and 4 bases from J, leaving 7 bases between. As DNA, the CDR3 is TGTGCCAGCAGCTTAGCCGGGTGGAATCAGCCCCAGCATTTT. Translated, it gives CASSLAGWNQPQHF.

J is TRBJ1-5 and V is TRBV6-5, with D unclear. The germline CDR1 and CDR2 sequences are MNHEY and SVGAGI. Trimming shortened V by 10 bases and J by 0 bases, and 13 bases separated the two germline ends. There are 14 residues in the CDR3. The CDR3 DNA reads TGTGCCAAGTTAGAGGTATATAGCAATCAGCCCCAGCATTTT. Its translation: CAKLEVYSNQPQHF.

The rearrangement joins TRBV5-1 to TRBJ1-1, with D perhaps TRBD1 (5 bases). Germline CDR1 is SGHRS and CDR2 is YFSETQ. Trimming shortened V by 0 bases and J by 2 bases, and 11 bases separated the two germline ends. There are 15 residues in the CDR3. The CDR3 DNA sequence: TGCGCCAGCAGCTTGGAGTCGGGGGGTAACACTGAAGCTTTCTTT. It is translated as CASSLESGGNTEAFF.